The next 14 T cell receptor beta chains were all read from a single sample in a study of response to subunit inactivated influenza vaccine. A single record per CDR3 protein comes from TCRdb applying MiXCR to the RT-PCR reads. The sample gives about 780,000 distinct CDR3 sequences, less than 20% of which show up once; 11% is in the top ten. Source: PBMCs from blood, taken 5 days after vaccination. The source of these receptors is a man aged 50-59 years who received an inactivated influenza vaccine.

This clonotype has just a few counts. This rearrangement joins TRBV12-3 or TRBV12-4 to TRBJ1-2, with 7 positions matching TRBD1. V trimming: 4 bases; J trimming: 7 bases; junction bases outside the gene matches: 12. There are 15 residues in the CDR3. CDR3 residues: CASSSATGKFGGYTF. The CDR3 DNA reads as TGTGCCAGCAGTTCCGCGACAGGGAAATTTGGTGGCTACACCTTC.

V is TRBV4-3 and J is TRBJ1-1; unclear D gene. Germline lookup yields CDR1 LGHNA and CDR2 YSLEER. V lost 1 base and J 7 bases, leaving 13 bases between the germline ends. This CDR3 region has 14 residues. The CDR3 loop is CASSQATDLGEAFF. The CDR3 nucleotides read TGCGCCAGCAGCCAAGCGACGGATCTTGGTGAAGCTTTCTTT.

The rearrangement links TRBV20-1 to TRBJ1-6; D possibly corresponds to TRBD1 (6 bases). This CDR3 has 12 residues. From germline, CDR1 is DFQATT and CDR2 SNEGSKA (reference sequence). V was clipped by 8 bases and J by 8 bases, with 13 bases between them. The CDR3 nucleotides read TGCAGTTACAGGGTTACGGATTCACCCCTCCACTTT. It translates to CSYRVTDSPLHF.

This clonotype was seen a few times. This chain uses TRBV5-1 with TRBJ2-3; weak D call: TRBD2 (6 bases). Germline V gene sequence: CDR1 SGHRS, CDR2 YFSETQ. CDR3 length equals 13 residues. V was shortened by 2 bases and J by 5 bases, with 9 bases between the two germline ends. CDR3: CASSFGGGDTQYF. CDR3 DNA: TGCGCCAGCAGCTTCGGGGGAGGAGATACGCAGTATTTT. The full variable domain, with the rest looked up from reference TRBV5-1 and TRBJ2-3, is KAGVTQTPRYLIKTRGQQVTLSCSPISGHRSVSWYQQTPGQGLQFLFEYFSETQRNKGNFPGRFSGRQFSNSRSEMNVSTLELGDSALYLCASSFGGGDTQYFGPGTRLTVL.

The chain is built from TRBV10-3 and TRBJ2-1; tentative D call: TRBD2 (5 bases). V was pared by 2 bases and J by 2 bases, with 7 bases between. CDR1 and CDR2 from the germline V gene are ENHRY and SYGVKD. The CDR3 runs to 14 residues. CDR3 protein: CAISEGETYNEQFF. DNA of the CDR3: TGTGCCATCAGTGAGGGGGAGACCTACAATGAGCAGTTCTTC.

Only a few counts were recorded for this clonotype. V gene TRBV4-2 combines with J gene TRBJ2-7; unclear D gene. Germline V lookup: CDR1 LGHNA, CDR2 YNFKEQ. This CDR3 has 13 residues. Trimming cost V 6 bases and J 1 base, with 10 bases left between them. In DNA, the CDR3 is TGTGCCAGCAGTTCGCAAGAATCCTACGAGCAGTACTTC. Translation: CASSSQESYEQYF.

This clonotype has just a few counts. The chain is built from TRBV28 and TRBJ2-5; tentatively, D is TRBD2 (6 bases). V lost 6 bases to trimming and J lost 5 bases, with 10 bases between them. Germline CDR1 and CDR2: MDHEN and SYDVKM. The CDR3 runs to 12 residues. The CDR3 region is CASRGLEETQYF. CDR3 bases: TGTGCCAGCAGGGGACTTGAGGAGACCCAGTACTTC.

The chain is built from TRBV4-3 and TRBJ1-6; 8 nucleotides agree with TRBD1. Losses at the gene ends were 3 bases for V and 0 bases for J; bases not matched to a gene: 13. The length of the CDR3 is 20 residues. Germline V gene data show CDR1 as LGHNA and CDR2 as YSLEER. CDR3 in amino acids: CASSHINFRTGRSYNSPLHF. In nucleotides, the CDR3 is TGCGCCAGCAGCCACATCAATTTCCGGACAGGGCGCTCCTATAATTCACCCCTCCACTTT.

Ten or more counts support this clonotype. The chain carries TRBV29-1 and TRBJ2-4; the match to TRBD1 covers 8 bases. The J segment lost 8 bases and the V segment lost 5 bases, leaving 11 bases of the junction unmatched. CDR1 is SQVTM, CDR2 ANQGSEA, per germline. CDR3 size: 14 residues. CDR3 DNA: TGCAGCGTTTCTCAGGGGGCGCGAATAGACATTCAGTACTTC. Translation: CSVSQGARIDIQYF.

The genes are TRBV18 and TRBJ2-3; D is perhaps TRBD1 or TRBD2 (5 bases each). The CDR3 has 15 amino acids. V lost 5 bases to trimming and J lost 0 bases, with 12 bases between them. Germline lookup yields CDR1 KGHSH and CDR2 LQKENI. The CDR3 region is CASSMTGGSTDTQYF. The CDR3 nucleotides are TGTGCCAGCTCAATGACTGGGGGAAGCACAGATACGCAGTATTTT.

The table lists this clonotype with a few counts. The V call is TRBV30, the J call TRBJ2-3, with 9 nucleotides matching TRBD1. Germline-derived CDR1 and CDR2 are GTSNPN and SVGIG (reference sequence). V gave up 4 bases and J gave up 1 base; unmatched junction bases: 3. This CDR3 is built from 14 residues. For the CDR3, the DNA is TGTGCCTGGACTGGGGACAGGGGCACAGATACGCAGTATTTT. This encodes CAWTGDRGTDTQYF. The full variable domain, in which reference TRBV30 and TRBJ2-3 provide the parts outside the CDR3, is SQTIHQWPATLVQPVGSPLSLECTVEGTSNPNLYWYRQAAGRGLQLLFYSVGIGQISSEVPQNLSASRPQDRQFILSSKKLLLSDSGFYLCAWTGDRGTDTQYFGPGTRLTVL.

This chain's CDR3 is CASSQDNSGANVLTF. DNA of the CDR3: TGCGCCAGCAGCCAAGACAACTCTGGGGCCAACGTCCTGACTTTC. This chain uses TRBV4-3 with TRBJ2-6; D is unresolved. The CDR3 length is 15 residues. CDR1 and CDR2 (germline): LGHNA, YSLEER. Trimming removed 0 bases from V and 0 bases from J, with 3 bases in between.

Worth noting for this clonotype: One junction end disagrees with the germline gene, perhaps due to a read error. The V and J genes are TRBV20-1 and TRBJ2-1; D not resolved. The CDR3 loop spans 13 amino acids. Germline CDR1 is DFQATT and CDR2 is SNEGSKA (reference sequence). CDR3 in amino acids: CSAIGRVHNKLIF. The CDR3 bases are TGCAGTGCTATCGGACGAGTGCATAACAAGCTAATCTTC.

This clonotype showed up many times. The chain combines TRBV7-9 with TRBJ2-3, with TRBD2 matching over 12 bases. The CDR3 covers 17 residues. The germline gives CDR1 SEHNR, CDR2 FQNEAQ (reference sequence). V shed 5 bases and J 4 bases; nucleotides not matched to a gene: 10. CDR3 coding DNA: TGTGCCAGCAGCCGCCTTAGGACTAGCGGGATGGCAGATACGCAGTATTTT. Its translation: CASSRLRTSGMADTQYF. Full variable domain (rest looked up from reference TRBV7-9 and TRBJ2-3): DTGVSQNPRHKITKRGQNVTFRCDPISEHNRLYWYRQTLGQGPEFLTYFQNEAQLEKSRLLSDRFSAERPKGSFSTLEIQRTEQGDSAMYLCASSRLRTSGMADTQYFGPGTRLTVL.